This T cell receptor (beta chain) comes out of a study of radiation and T cells in renal cell carcinoma. Study overall: Nephrectomy followed 15 Gy stereotactic body radiation by 4 weeks.

This clone was detected only once. As yet, its antigen is unknown. The germline V and J ends were trimmed by 1 base and 6 bases, with 12 bases remaining between them. The germline V gene encodes CDR1 GTSNPN and CDR2 SVGIG (reference sequence). The CDR3 extends over 14 amino acids. Time point in this sample: blood 2 weeks post-SBRT. Treatment described: 15 Gy SBRT to primary tumor, nephrectomy 4 weeks later. Blood was sampled at baseline, 2 weeks and 4 weeks after SBRT. The tumor was a clear cell renal cell carcinoma. Whole-study findings and limits: Without pretreatment biopsies, baseline tumor clonotype presence was undetermined.

Some clones are missing from TCRdb's copy, which holds only in-frame ones; the method was immunoSEQ multiplex PCR. The table shows some 130,000 clones, with roughly four fifths occurring only once. This chain connects TRBV30 to TRBJ1-4; D is unclear. This material consisted of blood, taken from a patient whose treatment included radiotherapy and nephrectomy. The receptor comes from a woman aged 55-69 years with renal cell carcinoma. CDR3 amino acids: CAWSARVVDEKLFF. The CDR3 nucleotides read TGTGCCTGGAGTGCGAGAGTAGTGGATGAAAAACTGTTTTTT.